Described below is a single TCR beta chain sequence and its context. A much bigger clone sits one base away, suggesting this may be a read error. The sample comes from a study of prognosis after radiotherapy for stage I lung cancer. Across the study: Around 15 patients had newly diagnosed primary stage I lung tumors, and a few had oligometastatic NSCLC after surgical resection of the primary tumor. There were six or seven patients whose tumors were squamous cell carcinoma and approximately eleven whose tumors were adenocarcinoma.

The genomic DNA TCR beta CDR3 region underwent two rounds of multiplex PCR. Primers specific to each TRBV and TRBJ gene were used in first-round PCR. TCRdb used MiXCR to reprocess the multiplex PCR reads, holding one entry per CDR3 protein. The sample has 20,000 to 30,000 distinct CDR3 sequences; around 34% are singletons. Germline V lookup: CDR1 MNHNS, CDR2 SASEGT. The germline V and J ends were trimmed by 8 bases and 8 bases, with 16 bases remaining between them. This CDR3 has 13 residues. The gene calls are TRBV6-1 and TRBJ2-4; D is unresolved. The clonotype comes from a donor over 45 with non-small cell lung cancer. The input for sequencing was PBMCs, taken before or after stereotactic body radiation therapy (not recorded which). DNA of the CDR3: TGTGCCAGCTCCCGGAAGCCCCGGGACATTCAGTACTTC. It translates to CASSRKPRDIQYF.